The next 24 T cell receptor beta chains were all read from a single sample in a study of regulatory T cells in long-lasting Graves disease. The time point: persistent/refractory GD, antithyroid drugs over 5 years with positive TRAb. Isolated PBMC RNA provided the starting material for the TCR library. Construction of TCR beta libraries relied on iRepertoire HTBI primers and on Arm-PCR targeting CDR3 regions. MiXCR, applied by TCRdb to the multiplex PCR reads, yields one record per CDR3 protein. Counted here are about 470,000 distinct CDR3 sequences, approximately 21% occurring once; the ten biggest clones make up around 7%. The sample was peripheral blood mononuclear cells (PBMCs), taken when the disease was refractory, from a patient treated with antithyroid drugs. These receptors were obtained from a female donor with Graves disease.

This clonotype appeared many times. The CDR3: CATSTPGGGETQYF. The CDR3 coding sequence is TGTGCCACCAGTACTCCCGGGGGAGGAGAGACCCAGTACTTC. The chain has TRBV24-1 and TRBJ2-5; tentative D call: TRBD2 (6 bases). Deletions cut 6 bases from V and 4 bases from J, with 14 bases between. CDR3 length: 14 residues. Looked up from germline, CDR1 is KGHDR and CDR2 is SFDVKD.

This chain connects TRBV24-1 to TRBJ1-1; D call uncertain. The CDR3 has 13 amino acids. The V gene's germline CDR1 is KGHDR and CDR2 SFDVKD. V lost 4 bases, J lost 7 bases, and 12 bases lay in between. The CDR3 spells CATSDPSSGEAFF. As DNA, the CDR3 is TGTGCCACCAGTGACCCGTCTTCTGGTGAAGCTTTCTTT.

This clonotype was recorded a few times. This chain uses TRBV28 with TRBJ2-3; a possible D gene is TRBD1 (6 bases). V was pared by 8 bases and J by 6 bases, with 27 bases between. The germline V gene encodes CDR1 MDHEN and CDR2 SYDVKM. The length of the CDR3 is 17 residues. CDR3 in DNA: TGTGCCAGCCTCCTTTTGGGTACAGGGACCCGCCGGGATACGCAGTATTTT. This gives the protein CASLLLGTGTRRDTQYF. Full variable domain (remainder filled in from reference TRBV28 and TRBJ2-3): DVKVTQSSRYLVKRTGEKVFLECVQDMDHENMFWYRQDPGLGLRLIYFSYDVKMKEKGDIPEGYSVSREKKERFSLILESASTNQTSMYLCASLLLGTGTRRDTQYFGPGTRLTVL.

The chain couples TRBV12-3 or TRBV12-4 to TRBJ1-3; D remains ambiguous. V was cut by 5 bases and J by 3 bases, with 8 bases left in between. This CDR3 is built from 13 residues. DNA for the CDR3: TGTGCCAGCAGTGAGACACTTGGAAACACCATATATTTT. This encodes CASSETLGNTIYF.

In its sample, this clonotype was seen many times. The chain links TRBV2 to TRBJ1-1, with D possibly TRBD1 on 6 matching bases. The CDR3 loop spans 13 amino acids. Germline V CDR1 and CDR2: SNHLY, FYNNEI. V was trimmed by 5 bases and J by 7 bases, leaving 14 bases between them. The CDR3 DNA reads TGTGCCAGCAGTTTCGTACAGGGTGGTGAAGCTTTCTTT. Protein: CASSFVQGGEAFF.

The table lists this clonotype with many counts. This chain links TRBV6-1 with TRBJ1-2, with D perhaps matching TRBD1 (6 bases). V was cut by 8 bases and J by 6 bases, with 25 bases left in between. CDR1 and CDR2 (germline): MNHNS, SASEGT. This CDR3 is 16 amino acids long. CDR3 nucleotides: TGTGCCAGCGCCCGGGGGCGAAGTTCTCTCGGGAATGGCTACACCTTC. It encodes CASARGRSSLGNGYTF.

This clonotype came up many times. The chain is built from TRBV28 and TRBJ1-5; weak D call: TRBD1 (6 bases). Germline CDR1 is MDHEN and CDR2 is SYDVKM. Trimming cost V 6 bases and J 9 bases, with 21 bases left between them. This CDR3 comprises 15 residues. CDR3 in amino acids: CASSPAWGGGPPQHF. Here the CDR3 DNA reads TGTGCCAGCAGCCCGGCATGGGGGGGGGGCCCGCCCCAGCATTTT.

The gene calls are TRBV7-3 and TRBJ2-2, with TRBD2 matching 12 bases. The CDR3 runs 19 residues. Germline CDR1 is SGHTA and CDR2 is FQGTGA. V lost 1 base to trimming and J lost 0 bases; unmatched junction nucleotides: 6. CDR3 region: CASSLKILAGGSNTGELFF. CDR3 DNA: TGTGCCAGCAGCTTAAAGATCCTAGCGGGGGGGTCGAACACCGGGGAGCTGTTTTTT.

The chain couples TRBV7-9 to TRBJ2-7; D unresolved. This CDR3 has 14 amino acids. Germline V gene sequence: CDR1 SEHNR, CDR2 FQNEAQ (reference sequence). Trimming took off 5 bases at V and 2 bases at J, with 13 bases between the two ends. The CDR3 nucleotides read TGTGCCAGCAGCCTCATGGACGGTACCTACGAGCAGTACTTC. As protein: CASSLMDGTYEQYF.

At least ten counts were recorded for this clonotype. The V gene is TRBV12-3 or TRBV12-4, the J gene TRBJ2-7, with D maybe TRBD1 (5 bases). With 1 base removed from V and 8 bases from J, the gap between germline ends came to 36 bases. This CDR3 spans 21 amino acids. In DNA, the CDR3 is TGTGCCAGCAGTTTAGACCCTTTTGGCAGGGCGGACCACGACGACCACCCTAAGCAGTACTTC. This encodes CASSLDPFGRADHDDHPKQYF.

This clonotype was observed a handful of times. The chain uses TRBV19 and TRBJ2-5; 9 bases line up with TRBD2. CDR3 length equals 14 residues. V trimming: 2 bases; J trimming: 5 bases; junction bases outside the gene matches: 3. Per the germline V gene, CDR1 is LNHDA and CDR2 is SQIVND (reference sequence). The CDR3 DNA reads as TGTGCCAGTAGTATAACTAGCGGGCGGGAGACCCAGTACTTC. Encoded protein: CASSITSGRETQYF.

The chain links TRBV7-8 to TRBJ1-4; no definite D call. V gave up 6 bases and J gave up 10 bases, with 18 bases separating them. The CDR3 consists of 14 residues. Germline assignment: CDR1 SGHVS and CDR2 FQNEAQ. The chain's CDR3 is CASSFPGPSVKLFF. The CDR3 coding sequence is TGTGCCAGCAGTTTCCCGGGCCCCAGTGTAAAACTGTTTTTT.

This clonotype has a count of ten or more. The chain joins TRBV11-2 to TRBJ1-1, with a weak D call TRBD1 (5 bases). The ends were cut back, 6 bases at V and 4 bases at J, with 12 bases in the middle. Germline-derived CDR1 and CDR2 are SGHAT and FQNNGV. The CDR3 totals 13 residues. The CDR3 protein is CASRLGDGTEAFF. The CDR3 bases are TGTGCCAGCAGACTAGGGGATGGCACTGAAGCTTTCTTT.

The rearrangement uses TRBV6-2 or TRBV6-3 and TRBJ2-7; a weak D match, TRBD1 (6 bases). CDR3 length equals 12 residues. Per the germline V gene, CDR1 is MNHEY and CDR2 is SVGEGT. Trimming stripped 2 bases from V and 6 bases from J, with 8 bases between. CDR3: CASSYTGFEQYF. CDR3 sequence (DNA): TGTGCCAGCAGTTACACAGGGTTCGAGCAGTACTTC.

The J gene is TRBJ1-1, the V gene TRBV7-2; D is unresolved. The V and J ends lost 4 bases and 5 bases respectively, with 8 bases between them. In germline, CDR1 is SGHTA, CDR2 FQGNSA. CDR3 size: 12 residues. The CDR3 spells CASSYGWTEAFF. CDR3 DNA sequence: TGTGCCAGCAGCTACGGGTGGACTGAAGCTTTCTTT.

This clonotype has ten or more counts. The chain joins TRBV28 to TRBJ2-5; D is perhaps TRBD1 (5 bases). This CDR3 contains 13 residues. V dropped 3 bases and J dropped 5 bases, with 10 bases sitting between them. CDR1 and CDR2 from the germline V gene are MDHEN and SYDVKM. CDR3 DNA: TGTGCCAGCAGTTTCAGGGCGTCGGAGACCCAGTACTTC. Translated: CASSFRASETQYF.

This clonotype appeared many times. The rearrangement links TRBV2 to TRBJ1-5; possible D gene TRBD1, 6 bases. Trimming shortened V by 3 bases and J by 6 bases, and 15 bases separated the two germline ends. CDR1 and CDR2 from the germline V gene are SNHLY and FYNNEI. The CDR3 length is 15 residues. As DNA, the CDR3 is TGTGCCAGCAGTGAGGAACAGGGCTGGCGTCAGCCCCAGCATTTT. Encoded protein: CASSEEQGWRQPQHF.

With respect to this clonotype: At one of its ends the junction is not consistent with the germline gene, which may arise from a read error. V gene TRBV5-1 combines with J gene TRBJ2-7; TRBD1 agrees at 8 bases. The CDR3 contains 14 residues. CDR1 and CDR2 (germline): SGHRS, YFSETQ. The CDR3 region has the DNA TGCGCCAGCGGTACCGGGACAGGTCGGTACGTGCAGTACTTC. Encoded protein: CASGTGTGRYVQYF.

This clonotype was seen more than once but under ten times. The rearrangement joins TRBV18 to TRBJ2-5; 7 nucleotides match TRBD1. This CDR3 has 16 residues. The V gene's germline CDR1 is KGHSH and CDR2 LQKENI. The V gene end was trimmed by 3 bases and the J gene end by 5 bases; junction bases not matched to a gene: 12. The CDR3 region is CASSPNEGGVVETQYF. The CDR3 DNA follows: TGTGCCAGCTCACCCAATGAAGGGGGCGTGGTGGAGACCCAGTACTTC.

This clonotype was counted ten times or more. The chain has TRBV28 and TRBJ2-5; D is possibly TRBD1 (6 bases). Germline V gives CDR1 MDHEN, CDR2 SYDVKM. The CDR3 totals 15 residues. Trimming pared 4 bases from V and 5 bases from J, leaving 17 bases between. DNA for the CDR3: TGTGCCAGCAGTTCCGCCGGGACATCGGAGGAGACCCAGTACTTC. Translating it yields CASSSAGTSEETQYF. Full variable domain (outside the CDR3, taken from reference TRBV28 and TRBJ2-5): DVKVTQSSRYLVKRTGEKVFLECVQDMDHENMFWYRQDPGLGLRLIYFSYDVKMKEKGDIPEGYSVSREKKERFSLILESASTNQTSMYLCASSSAGTSEETQYFGPGTRLLVL.

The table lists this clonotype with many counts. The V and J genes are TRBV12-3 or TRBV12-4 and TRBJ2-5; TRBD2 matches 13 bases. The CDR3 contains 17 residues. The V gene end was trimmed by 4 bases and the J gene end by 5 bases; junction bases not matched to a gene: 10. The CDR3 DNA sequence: TGTGCCAGCAGTTCCCCCCGGACTAGCGGGAGCCGGGAGACCCAGTACTTC. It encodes CASSSPRTSGSRETQYF.

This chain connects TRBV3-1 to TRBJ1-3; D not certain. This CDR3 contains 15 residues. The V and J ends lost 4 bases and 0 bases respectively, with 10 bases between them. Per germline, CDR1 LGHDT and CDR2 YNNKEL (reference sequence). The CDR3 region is CASSLSVSSGNTIYF. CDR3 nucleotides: TGTGCCAGCAGCCTCTCGGTCAGCTCTGGAAACACCATATATTTT. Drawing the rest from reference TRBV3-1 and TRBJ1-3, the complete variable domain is DTAVSQTPKYLVTQMGNDKSIKCEQNLGHDTMYWYKQDSKKFLKIMFSYNNKELIINETVPNRFSPKSPDKAHLNLHINSLELGDSAVYFCASSLSVSSGNTIYFGEGSWLTVV.

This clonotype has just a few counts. The CDR3 nucleotides are TGTGCCAGCAGCTTTGGGGGAGGAAGCTCTGGGGCCAACGTCCTGACTTTC. Translated: CASSFGGGSSGANVLTF. This chain connects TRBV11-2 to TRBJ2-6; the D gene is possibly TRBD2 (6 bases). V dropped 3 bases and J dropped 0 bases, with 12 bases sitting between them. This CDR3 spans 17 amino acids. Germline lookup yields CDR1 SGHAT and CDR2 FQNNGV.

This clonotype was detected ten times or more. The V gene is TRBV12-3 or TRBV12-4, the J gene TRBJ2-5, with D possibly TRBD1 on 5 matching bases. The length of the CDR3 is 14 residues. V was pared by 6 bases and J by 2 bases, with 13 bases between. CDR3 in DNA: TGTGCCAGCAGCCCCAGGGCTCAACAAGAGACCCAGTACTTC. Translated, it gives CASSPRAQQETQYF.